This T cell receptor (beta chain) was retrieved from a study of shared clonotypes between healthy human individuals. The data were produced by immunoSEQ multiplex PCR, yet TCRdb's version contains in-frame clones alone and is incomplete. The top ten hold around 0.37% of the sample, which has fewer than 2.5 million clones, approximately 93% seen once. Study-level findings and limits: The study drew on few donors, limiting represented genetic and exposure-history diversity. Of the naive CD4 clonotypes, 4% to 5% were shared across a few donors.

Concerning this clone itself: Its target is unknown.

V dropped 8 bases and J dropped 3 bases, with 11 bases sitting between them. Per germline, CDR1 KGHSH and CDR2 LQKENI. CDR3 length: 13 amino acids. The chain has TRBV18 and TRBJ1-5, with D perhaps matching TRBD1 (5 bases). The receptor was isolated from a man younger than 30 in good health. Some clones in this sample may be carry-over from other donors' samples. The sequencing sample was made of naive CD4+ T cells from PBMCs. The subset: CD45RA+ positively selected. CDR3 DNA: TGTGCCAGCGGGACGGACCTCAATCAGCCCCAGCATTTT. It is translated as CASGTDLNQPQHF.